The clone carrying this TCR beta chain showed up just a few times. The V and J ends lost 3 bases and 11 bases, in that order; junction bases with no gene match: 13. The CDR3 loop spans 14 amino acids. Per germline, CDR1 SQVTM and CDR2 ANQGSEA. 5'RACE primed from the constant segment yielded TCR alpha and TCR beta cDNA libraries bearing sample barcodes and UMIs. TCRdb independently ran MiXCR on the 5' RACE reads; one entry per CDR3 protein. The sample records about 340,000 distinct CDR3 sequences, 15% to 20% being singletons. These data are taken from a study of T-cell memory formation after mild COVID-19.

The clonotype was recovered from a man younger than 35 who had mild COVID-19 (a few samples of this study predate the infection). Cell type and time point are not known. Source material: PBMCs or a T cell subset sorted from them (not recorded which). V is TRBV29-1 and J is TRBJ2-5; 9 bases map to TRBD1. The CDR3 DNA sequence: TGCAGCGTTGATCGGGGACAGGGATTCGGGGATCAGTACTTC. Protein: CSVDRGQGFGDQYF.